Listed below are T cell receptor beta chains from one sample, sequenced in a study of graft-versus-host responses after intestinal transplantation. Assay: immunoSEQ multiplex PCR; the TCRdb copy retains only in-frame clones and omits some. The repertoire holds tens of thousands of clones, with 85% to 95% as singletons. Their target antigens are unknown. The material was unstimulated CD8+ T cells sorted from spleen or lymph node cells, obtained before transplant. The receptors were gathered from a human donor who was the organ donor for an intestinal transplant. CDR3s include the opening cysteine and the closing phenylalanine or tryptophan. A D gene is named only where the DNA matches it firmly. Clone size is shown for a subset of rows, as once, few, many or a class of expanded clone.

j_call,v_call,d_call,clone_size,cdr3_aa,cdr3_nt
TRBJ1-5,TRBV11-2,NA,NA,CASSLGSSNQPQHF,TGTGCCAGCAGCTTAGGCAGTAGCAATCAGCCCCAGCATTTT
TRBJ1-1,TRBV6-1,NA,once,CASRGGNTEAFF,TGTGCCAGCAGGGGCGGGAACACTGAAGCTTTCTTT
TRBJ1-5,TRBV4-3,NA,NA,CASSQGSPGNQPQHF,TGCGCCAGCAGCCAAGGGTCCCCCGGCAATCAGCCCCAGCATTTT
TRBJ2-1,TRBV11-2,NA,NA,CASSLLVSNEQFF,TGTGCCAGCAGCTTGCTAGTCTCCAATGAGCAGTTCTTC
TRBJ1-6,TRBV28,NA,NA,CASSLRGYNSPLHF,TGTGCCAGCAGTTTACGGGGCTATAATTCACCCCTCCACTTT
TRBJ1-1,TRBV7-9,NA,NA,CATDRYTEAFF,TGTGCCACCGACAGGTACACTGAAGCTTTCTTT
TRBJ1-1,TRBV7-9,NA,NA,CASSLSREWTEAFF,TGTGCCAGCAGCTTATCGAGGGAGTGGACTGAAGCTTTCTTT
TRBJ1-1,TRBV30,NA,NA,CAWSVQVAEAFF,TGTGCCTGGAGTGTACAAGTCGCTGAAGCTTTCTTT
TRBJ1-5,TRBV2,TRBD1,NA,CASSGTGGPNQPQHF,TGTGCCAGCAGTGGGACAGGGGGCCCCAATCAGCCCCAGCATTTT
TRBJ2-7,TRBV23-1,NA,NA,CASSQTVTSYGQYF,TGCGCCAGCAGTCAAACCGTCACCTCCTACGGGCAGTACTTC
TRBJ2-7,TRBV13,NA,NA,CASRRQTDYEQYF,TGTGCCAGCCGGCGACAGACTGACTACGAGCAGTACTTC
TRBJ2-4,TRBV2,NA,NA,CASRTYYEGENIQYF,TGTGCCAGCAGGACCTACTATGAAGGGGAAAACATTCAGTACTTC
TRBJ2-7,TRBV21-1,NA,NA,CASRATLHVLDEQYF,TGTGCCAGCAGGGCAACGCTACACGTGTTAGACGAGCAGTACTTC
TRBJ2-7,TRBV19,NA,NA,CASTSMADSYEQYF,TGTGCCAGTACCTCAATGGCTGATTCCTACGAGCAGTACTTC
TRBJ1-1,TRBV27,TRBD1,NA,CASSSSQGVFTEAFF,TGTGCCAGCAGTTCCAGCCAGGGGGTGTTTACTGAAGCTTTCTTT
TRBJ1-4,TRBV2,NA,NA,CASRSAANEKLFF,TGTGCCAGCAGGAGCGCCGCTAATGAAAAACTGTTTTTT
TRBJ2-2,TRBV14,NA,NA,CASSHLPRELFF,TGTGCCAGCAGCCATCTCCCTCGGGAGCTGTTTTTT
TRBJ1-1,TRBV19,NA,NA,CASSLTRGRIETEAFF,TGTGCCAGTAGTCTAACTCGGGGGCGGATTGAAACTGAAGCTTTCTTT
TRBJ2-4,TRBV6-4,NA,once,CASSGRGQDEGNIQYF,TGTGCCAGCAGTGGGAGGGGGCAGGACGAGGGAAACATTCAGTACTTC
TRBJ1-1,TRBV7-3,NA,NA,CASSFLMNTEAFF,TGTGCCAGCAGCTTTTTGATGAACACTGAAGCTTTCTTT
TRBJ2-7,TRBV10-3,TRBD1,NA,CAISARTGDYEQYF,TGTGCCATCAGTGCCCGGACAGGGGACTACGAGCAGTACTTC
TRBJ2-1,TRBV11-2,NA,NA,CASSAGLYSYNEQFF,TGTGCCAGCAGCGCGGGACTCTACTCCTACAATGAGCAGTTCTTC
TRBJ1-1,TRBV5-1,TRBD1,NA,CASRAGTGGYLNTEAFF,TGCGCCAGCAGGGCCGGGACAGGGGGCTATCTGAACACTGAAGCTTTCTTT
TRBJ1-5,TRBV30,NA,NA,CAWGSGREPQHF,TGTGCCTGGGGGAGCGGGCGGGAGCCCCAGCATTTT
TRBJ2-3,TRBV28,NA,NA,CAGGASTDTQYF,TGTGCCGGTGGGGCTAGCACAGATACGCAGTATTTT
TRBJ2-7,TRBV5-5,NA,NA,CASSLGVLYEQYF,TGTGCCAGCAGCCTCGGGGTACTATACGAGCAGTACTTC
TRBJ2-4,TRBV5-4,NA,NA,CASQNVGASEGIQYF,TGTGCCAGCCAAAATGTCGGCGCCTCTGAAGGGATTCAGTACTTC
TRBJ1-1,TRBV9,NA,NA,CASSVADRDTEAFF,TGTGCCAGCAGCGTAGCCGACAGAGACACTGAAGCTTTCTTT
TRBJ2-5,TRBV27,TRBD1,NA,CASSSTGDYQETQYF,TGTGCCAGCAGTTCGACAGGGGACTACCAAGAGACCCAGTACTTC
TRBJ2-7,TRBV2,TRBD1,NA,CASSVRTGTYEQYF,TGTGCCAGCAGCGTTAGGACAGGGACCTACGAGCAGTACTTC
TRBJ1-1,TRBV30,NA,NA,CAWSGGNGAEAFF,TGTGCCTGGAGTGGAGGGAATGGGGCTGAAGCTTTCTTT
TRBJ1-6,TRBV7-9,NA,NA,CASSSSLSDRYNSPLHF,TGTGCCAGCAGCTCCTCGTTGTCGGACAGATATAATTCACCCCTCCACTTT
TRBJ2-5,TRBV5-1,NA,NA,CASSLGLSLSAGPPPETQYF,TGCGCCAGCAGCCTGGGACTTTCTCTTAGCGCGGGTCCTCCCCCAGAGACCCAGTACTTC
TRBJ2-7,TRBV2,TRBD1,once,CASRGTGDYEQYF,TGTGCCAGCAGGGGGACAGGGGATTACGAGCAGTACTTC
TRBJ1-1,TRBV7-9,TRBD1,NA,CASSSLTGMNTEAFF,TGTGCCAGCAGCTCCCTGACAGGGATGAACACTGAAGCTTTCTTT
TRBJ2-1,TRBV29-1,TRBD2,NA,CSVVLAGYEQFF,TGCAGCGTTGTACTAGCGGGGTATGAGCAGTTCTTC
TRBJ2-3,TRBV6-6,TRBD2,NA,CASSKQAGGFSDTQYF,TGTGCCAGCAGTAAACAAGCGGGGGGGTTCTCAGATACGCAGTATTTT
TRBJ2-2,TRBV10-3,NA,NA,CAISAGKGGAYAGELFF,TGTGCCATCAGTGCGGGAAAAGGAGGAGCTTACGCCGGGGAGCTGTTTTTT
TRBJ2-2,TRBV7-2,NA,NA,CASSFLVLISSNTGELFF,TGTGCCAGCAGCTTTTTAGTTTTAATATCCTCGAACACCGGGGAGCTGTTTTTT
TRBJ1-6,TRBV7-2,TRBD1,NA,CASSPSPDRENSPLHF,TGTGCCAGCAGCCCTTCACCGGACAGGGAGAATTCACCCCTCCACTTT
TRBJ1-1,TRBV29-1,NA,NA,CSALGSYTEAFF,TGCAGCGCCCTTGGTTCGTACACTGAAGCTTTCTTT
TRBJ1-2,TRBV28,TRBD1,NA,CASRDTGEGYTF,TGTGCCAGCAGAGACACAGGGGAGGGCTACACCTTC
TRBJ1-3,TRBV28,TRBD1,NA,CASSFFGAGGDTIYF,TGTGCCAGCAGTTTTTTTGGTGCAGGGGGGGACACCATATATTTT
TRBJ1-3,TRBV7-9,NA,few,CAWAFGSGNTIYF,TGTGCCTGGGCTTTTGGGTCTGGAAACACCATATATTTT
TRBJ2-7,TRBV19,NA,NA,CASSIAGRGTYEQYF,TGTGCCAGTAGTATCGCAGGCAGGGGCACCTACGAGCAGTACTTC
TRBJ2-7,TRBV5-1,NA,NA,CASSLYGYEQYF,TGCGCCAGCAGCTTGTACGGGTACGAGCAGTACTTC
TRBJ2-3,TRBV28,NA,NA,CATKRVDGTDTQYF,TGTGCCACCAAGAGGGTGGACGGCACAGATACGCAGTATTTT
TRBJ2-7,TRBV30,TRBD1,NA,CAWRTGTGVYEQYF,TGTGCCTGGAGGACGGGGACAGGGGTCTACGAGCAGTACTTC
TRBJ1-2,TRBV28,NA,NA,CASRKDGPNYGYTF,TGTGCCAGCAGAAAGGACGGTCCTAACTATGGCTACACCTTC
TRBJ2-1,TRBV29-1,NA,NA,CSVEVRNEQFF,TGCAGCGTGGAGGTTAGGAATGAGCAGTTCTTC
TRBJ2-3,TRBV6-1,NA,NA,CASSDGSKRPVGTDTQYF,TGTGCCAGCAGTGACGGGAGCAAGAGGCCGGTGGGCACAGATACGCAGTATTTT
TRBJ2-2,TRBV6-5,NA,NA,CASSYSERMNTGELFF,TGTGCCAGCAGTTACTCTGAGAGGATGAACACCGGGGAGCTGTTTTTT
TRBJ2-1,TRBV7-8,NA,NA,CASSLDNEQFF,TGTGCCAGCAGCTTGGACAATGAGCAGTTCTTC
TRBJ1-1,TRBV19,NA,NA,CASSIAGGMNTEAFF,TGTGCCAGTAGTATAGCTGGGGGAATGAACACTGAAGCTTTCTTT
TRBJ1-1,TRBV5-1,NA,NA,CASSLGQQDPANPEAFF,TGCGCCAGCAGCTTGGGACAGCAGGACCCGGCGAACCCTGAAGCTTTCTTT
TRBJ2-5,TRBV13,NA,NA,CASSSPGETKETQYF,TGTGCCAGCAGCTCCCCGGGAGAGACGAAGGAGACCCAGTACTTC
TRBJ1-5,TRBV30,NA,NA,CAWSDGVGQRNQPQHF,TGTGCCTGGAGCGACGGGGTCGGACAGCGCAATCAGCCCCAGCATTTT
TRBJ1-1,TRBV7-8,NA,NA,CASRVRVRTEAFF,TGTGCCAGCAGGGTAAGGGTACGGACTGAAGCTTTCTTT
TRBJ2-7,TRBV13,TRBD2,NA,CASSSGLGGLWDEQYF,TGTGCCAGCAGCTCCGGGCTGGGGGGGTTGTGGGACGAGCAGTACTTC
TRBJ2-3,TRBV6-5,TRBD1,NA,CASSYSGQGAGDTQYF,TGTGCCAGCAGTTACTCGGGACAGGGGGCCGGAGATACGCAGTATTTT